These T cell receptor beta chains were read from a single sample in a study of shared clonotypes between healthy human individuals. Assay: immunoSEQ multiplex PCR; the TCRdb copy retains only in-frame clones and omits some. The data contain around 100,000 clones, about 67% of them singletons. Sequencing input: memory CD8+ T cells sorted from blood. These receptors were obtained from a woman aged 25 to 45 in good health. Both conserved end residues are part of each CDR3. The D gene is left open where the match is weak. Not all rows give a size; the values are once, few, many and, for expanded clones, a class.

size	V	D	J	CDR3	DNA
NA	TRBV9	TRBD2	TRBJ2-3	CASALAGGSDTQYF	TGTGCCAGCGCCTTAGCGGGAGGGAGCGATACGCAGTATTTT
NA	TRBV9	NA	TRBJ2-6	CASSRESQTKSGQRPDF	TGTGCCAGCTCCCGGGAGTCTCAAACAAAGTCGGGCCAACGTCCTGATTTC
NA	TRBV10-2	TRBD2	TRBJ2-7	CASARAGDSYEQYF	TGCGCCAGCGCGAGAGCGGGAGATAGTTACGAGCAGTACTTC
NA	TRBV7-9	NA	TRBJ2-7	CASSQEQGGSAEQYF	TGTGCCAGCAGCCAGGAACAGGGTGGAAGTGCGGAGCAGTACTTC
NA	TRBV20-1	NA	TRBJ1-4	CSASVDEKLFF	TGCAGTGCTAGTGTCGATGAAAAACTGTTTTTT
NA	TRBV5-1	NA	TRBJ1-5	CASSANQPQHF	TGCGCCAGCAGCGCCAATCAGCCCCAGCATTTT
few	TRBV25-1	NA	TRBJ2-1	CASSDYNEQFF	TGTGCCAGCAGTGACTACAATGAGCAGTTCTTC
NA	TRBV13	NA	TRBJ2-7	CASSFRDTYEQYF	TGTGCCAGCAGCTTCCGGGACACCTACGAGCAGTACTTC
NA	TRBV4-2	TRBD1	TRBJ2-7	CASSQEAGQGANEQYF	TGTGCCAGCAGCCAAGAGGCGGGACAGGGGGCAAACGAGCAGTACTTC
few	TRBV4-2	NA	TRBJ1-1	CASSQVTGTTYTEAFF	TGTGCCAGCAGCCAAGTCACCGGGACAACGTACACTGAAGCTTTCTTT
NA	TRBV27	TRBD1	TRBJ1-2	CASSSAKGGPNYGYTF	TGTGCCAGCAGTTCCGCTAAAGGGGGCCCTAACTATGGCTACACCTTC
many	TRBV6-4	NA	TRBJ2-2	CASKIGSDTGELFF	TGTGCCAGCAAGATAGGGAGCGACACCGGGGAGCTGTTTTTT
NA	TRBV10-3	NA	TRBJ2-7	CAISGDFHEQYF	TGTGCCATCAGTGGGGACTTCCACGAGCAGTACTTC
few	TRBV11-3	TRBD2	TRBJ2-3	CASSLGTSGKTDTQYF	TGTGCCAGCAGCTTAGGGACTAGCGGGAAGACAGATACGCAGTATTTT
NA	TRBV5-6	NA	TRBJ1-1	CASSLPGKTEAFF	TGTGCCAGCAGCTTACCAGGCAAAACTGAAGCTTTCTTT
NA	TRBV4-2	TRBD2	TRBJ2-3	CASSQEDSGLAGGPPDTQYF	TGTGCCAGCAGCCAAGAAGACTCCGGACTAGCGGGAGGGCCTCCAGATACGCAGTATTTT
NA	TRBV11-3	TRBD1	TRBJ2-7	CASSPGTGRYEQYF	TGTGCCAGCAGCCCCGGGACAGGGAGGTACGAGCAGTACTTC
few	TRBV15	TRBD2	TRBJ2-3	CATSRLPGLGSDTQYF	TGTGCCACCAGCAGACTCCCCGGACTAGGATCAGATACGCAGTATTTT
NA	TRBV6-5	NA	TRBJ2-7	CASSYSGGYAYEQYF	TGTGCCAGCAGTTACTCGGGGGGCTATGCCTACGAGCAGTACTTC
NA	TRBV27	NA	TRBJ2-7	CASSFRDNSYEQYF	TGTGCCAGCAGTTTCCGGGACAACTCCTACGAGCAGTACTTC
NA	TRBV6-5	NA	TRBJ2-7	CASSYYRGASYEQYF	TGTGCCAGCAGTTACTACCGAGGGGCTTCCTACGAGCAGTACTTC
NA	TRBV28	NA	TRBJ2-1	CASSLLGFSQGSSYNEQFF	TGTGCCAGCAGTTTATTGGGATTTTCGCAGGGGTCTTCCTACAATGAGCAGTTCTTC
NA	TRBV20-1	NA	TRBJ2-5	CSASETQYF	TGCAGTGCTAGCGAGACCCAGTACTTC
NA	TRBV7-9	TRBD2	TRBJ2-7	CASSFGDYRGEQYF	TGTGCCAGCAGCTTCGGGGACTATAGGGGCGAGCAGTACTTC
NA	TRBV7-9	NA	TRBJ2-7	CASSYFTFQGGNNYEQYF	TGTGCCAGCAGCTATTTCACGTTCCAGGGGGGAAACAACTACGAGCAGTACTTC
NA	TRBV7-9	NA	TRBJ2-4	CASSPGQEGAIQYF	TGTGCCAGCAGCCCTGGACAGGAGGGGGCCATTCAGTACTTC
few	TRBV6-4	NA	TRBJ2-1	CASSDSRDMNEQFF	TGTGCCAGCAGTGACTCCCGGGATATGAATGAGCAGTTCTTC
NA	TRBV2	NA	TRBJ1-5	CASRGRTPGRAQHF	TGTGCCAGCAGGGGAAGGACTCCCGGGAGGGCCCAGCATTTT
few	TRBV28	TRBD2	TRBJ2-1	CASRGRGDEQFF	TGTGCCAGCCGCGGGAGGGGGGATGAGCAGTTCTTC
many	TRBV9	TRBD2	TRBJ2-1	CASSPMRLAYNEQFF	TGTGCCAGCTCCCCCATGAGACTAGCGTACAATGAGCAGTTCTTC
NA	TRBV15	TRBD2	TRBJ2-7	CATSVTSGSSYEQYF	TGTGCCACCAGCGTTACTAGCGGGAGCTCCTACGAGCAGTACTTC
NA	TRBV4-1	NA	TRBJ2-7	CASSRGLSYEQYF	TGCGCCAGCAGCCGAGGACTCTCCTACGAGCAGTACTTC
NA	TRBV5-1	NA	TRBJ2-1	CASTLTRGSYNEQFF	TGCGCCAGCACCCTGACGAGGGGTTCCTACAATGAGCAGTTCTTC
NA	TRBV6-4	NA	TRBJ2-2	CASSYPRGGGELFF	TGTGCCAGCAGTTACCCCAGGGGAGGCGGGGAGCTGTTTTTT
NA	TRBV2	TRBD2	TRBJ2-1	CASSKLGGRNTEQFF	TGTGCCAGCAGCAAACTTGGCGGGAGAAATACTGAGCAGTTCTTC
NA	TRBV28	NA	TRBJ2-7	CASGGKWVFHEQYF	TGTGCCAGCGGGGGGAAATGGGTTTTTCACGAGCAGTACTTC
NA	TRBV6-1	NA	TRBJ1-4	CASSAAPMGRNEKLFF	TGTGCCAGCAGTGCAGCGCCTATGGGCCGGAATGAAAAACTGTTTTTT
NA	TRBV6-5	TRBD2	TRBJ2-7	CASSYSGGRYEQYF	TGTGCCAGCAGTTATTCGGGAGGGCGTTACGAGCAGTACTTC
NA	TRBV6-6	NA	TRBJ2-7	CASSALRGKKSYEQYF	TGTGCCAGCAGTGCATTGAGGGGAAAAAAGTCCTACGAGCAGTACTTC
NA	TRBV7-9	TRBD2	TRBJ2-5	CASSLARETYETQYF	TGTGCCAGCAGCTTGGCGCGGGAGACGTATGAGACCCAGTACTTC
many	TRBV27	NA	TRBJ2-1	CASSFVPGPYNEQFF	TGTGCCAGCAGTTTCGTACCAGGGCCCTACAATGAGCAGTTCTTC
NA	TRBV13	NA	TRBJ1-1	CASSSPGRNTEAFF	TGTGCCAGCAGTTCACCGGGACGGAACACTGAAGCTTTCTTT
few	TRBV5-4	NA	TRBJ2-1	CASSFWFNEQFF	TGTGCCAGCAGCTTCTGGTTCAATGAGCAGTTCTTC
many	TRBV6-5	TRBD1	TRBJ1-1	CASSLRTGGYTEAFF	TGTGCCAGCAGTTTAAGGACAGGGGGCTACACTGAAGCTTTCTTT
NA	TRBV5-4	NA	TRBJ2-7	CASSYSAGFGEQYF	TGTGCCAGCAGCTATAGTGCAGGGTTCGGCGAGCAGTACTTC
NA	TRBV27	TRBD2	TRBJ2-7	CASSLIGSGVEQYF	TGTGCCAGCAGTTTAATCGGTAGCGGGGTCGAGCAGTACTTC
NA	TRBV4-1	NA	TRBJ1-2	CASSQITGSYGYTF	TGCGCCAGCAGCCAAATTACGGGGAGCTATGGCTACACCTTC
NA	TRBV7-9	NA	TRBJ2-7	CASSYKPRDLRRYEQYF	TGTGCCAGCAGCTATAAACCCCGGGACCTTAGGAGGTACGAGCAGTACTTC
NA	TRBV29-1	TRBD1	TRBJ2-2	CSVDGGQGRTGELFF	TGCAGCGTTGACGGAGGACAGGGACGGACCGGGGAGCTGTTTTTT
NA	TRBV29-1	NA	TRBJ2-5	CSVEPEAGMEQYF	TGCAGCGTTGAGCCGGAGGCAGGTATGGAGCAGTACTTC
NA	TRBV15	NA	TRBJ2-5	CATRQGNQETQYF	TGTGCCACCAGGCAGGGGAACCAAGAGACCCAGTACTTC
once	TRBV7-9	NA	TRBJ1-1	CASGPFFAFF	TGTGCCAGCGGGCCTTTTTTCGCTTTCTTT
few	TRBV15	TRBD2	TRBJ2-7	CARRSGKLAGQYF	TGTGCTAGGAGGAGCGGGAAGCTAGCGGGGCAGTACTTC